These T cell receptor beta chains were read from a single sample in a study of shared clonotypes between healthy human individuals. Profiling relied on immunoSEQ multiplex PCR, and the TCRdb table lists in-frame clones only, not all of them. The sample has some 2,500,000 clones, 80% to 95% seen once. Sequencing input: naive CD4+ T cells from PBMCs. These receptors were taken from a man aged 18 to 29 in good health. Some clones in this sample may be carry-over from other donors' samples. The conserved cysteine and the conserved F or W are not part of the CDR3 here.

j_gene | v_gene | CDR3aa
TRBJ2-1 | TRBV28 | ASSRALAGYSSYNEQF
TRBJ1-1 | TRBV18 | ASSPPGTAGTEAF
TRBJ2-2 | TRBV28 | ASSRLTGMDTGELF
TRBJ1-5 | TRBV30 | AWSLGFGTGGQPQH
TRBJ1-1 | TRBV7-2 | ASSKQGALGEAF
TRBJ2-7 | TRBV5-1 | ASSSQPSYEQY
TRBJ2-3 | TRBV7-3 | ASSLLDGYTDTQY
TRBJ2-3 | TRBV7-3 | ASTQPGQTDTQY
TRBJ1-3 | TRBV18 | ASSPAGGVSGNTIY
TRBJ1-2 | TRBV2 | ASRRVPGYT
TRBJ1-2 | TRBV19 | ASSPRLTRGYGYT
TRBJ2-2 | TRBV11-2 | ASSLFGPGTDTGELF
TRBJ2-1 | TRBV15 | ATSFGPSSYNEQF
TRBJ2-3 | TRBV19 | ASSGGRFTDTQY
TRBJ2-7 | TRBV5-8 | ASSRVRAYEQY
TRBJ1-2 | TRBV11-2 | ASSSNTGAGGYT
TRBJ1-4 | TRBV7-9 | ASSFGTANEKLF
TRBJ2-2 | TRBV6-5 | ASSRTNTGELF
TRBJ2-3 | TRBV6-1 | ASRAGVVADTQY
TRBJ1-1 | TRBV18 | ASSQGIHQGTEAF
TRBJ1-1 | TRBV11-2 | ASSPGRWGEGF
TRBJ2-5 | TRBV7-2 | ASSLGQPYQETQY
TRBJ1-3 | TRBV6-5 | ASRRGGAGGNTIY
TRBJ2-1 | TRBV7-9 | ASSRSNRDSRHYNEQF
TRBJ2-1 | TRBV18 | ASSPRSYDNEQF
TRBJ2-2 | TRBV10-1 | ASSDGGADGELF
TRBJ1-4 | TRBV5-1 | ASSLGGSTNEKLF
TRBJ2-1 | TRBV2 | ASRTGTSAYNEQF
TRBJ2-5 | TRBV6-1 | ASTIGFQETQY
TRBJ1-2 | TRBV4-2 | ASSQEGQDHYGYT
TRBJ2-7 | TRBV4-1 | ASSQGTGTYEQY
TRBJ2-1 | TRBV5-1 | ASSFDLAGAGNEQF
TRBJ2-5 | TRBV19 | ASSIGTRQETQY
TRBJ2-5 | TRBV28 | ATHTGTETQY
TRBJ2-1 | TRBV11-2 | ASRPAGAEQF
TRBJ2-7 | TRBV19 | ASSIAATTYEQY
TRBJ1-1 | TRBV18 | ASSSSQGQKAF
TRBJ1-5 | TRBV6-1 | ASSGGTGRGNQPQH
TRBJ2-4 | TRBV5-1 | ASSLDKNIQY